This T cell receptor (beta chain) was identified during a study of CD8+CD57+ T cells in acquired aplastic anemia. On the study more broadly: 3 to 4 ug was the average amount of DNA from sorted CD4+ and CD8+ cells.

Flow cytometry had shown expanded CD8+CD57+ cells in the patients chosen for sequencing. Severe acquired aplastic anemia affected all patients. This clonotype showed up many times. Genomic DNA, the template, was used for profiling of the TCR beta VDJ and CDR3. TCRdb processed the reads anew with MiXCR; each CDR3 protein has one entry. Of around 430,000 distinct CDR3 sequences listed, approximately 33% were seen once; the top ten hold 0.82%. The CDR3 is made up of 13 amino acids. The V gene's germline CDR1 is DFQATT and CDR2 SNEGSKA (reference sequence). Losses at the gene ends were 4 bases for V and 3 bases for J; bases not matched to a gene: 3.

The genes are TRBV20-1 and TRBJ1-5, with 7 nucleotides matching TRBD1. The sequence came from a human donor with aplastic anemia. Sequences were obtained from sorted CD4+, CD8+, or CD8+CD57+ T cells (not recorded which) from PBMCs. The CDR3 loop is CSATQGVNQPQHF. The CDR3 DNA follows: TGCAGTGCTACGCAGGGGGTCAATCAGCCCCAGCATTTT.